This entry features one TCR beta chain sequence. The data are from a study of beta chain features in type 1 diabetes. Study context: In all, around 100,000,000 sorted cells from all samples were analyzed.

It was via CD45RO/CCR7/CD25/CD127/CD95/CD27 that CD4+ naive, central memory, regulatory and stem cell-like memory cells were sorted. The germline gives CDR1 SGDLS, CDR2 YYNGEE. This CDR3 region has 16 residues. Germline trimming cut 3 bases from V and 6 bases from J; bases unmatched to any gene: 9. Sequenced material consisted of expressed TCRB transcripts (all of the isolated RNA was reverse transcribed). Produced via immunoSEQ multiplex PCR; TCRdb's table is partial and in-frame only. In the table there are around 400,000 clones, about 16% of which are singletons. The rearrangement uses TRBV9 and TRBJ2-2; TRBD1 aligns across 9 bases. Specimen: naive CD4+ T cells from blood. This TCR came from a woman between 18 and 30 years old in good health. CDR3 amino acids: CASSAIGTGSPGELFF. The CDR3, as DNA: TGTGCCAGCAGCGCAATCGGGACAGGGAGCCCCGGGGAGCTGTTTTTT.